This T cell receptor beta chain was captured in a study of beta chain features in type 1 diabetes (dated by TCRdb to about 2018). For context, the study as a whole: Mean age, gender distribution, total cell number and subset yield were not different between patients and healthy donors. A total of roughly 99,000,000 sorted cells were examined across all samples, and the number of cells per subset was strongly correlated with RNA yield. The study compared the TCRB repertoires of sorted circulating CD4+ T cell subsets in recently diagnosed type 1 diabetes patients with those in matched healthy donors. Whereas all 30 or so donors provided naive and central memory subsets, regulatory and stem cell-like memory subsets were isolated from just 8 patients and roughly eight healthy donors.

General study outcomes and caveats: Naive, central memory and regulatory TCRB repertoires appeared more similar among patients than among healthy donors. At VDJ recombination sites, type 1 diabetes patients had fewer insertions and more deleted nucleotides, which implies abnormalities in thymic rearrangement. Sequencing cDNA rather than genomic DNA could over-represent highly expressing activated cells, although activation and CD3 levels did not differ between groups. PCR might favor shorter templates, but patient and control samples were amplified and corrected together, so any skew would affect both groups equally. Because the HLA sub-analyses included only small numbers of individuals, any influence of HLA type on TCRB rearrangement was left unresolved. In all four CD4+ subsets, TCRB CDR3 length was moderately but significantly shorter in type 1 diabetes patients.

The entire isolated RNA was reverse transcribed using the High Capacity cDNA Reverse Transcription Kit, and thus expressed TCRB transcripts were sequenced. Naive, central memory and regulatory T cell samples underwent deep immunoSEQ sequencing, averaging around 3.7 million total reads per sample. After sorted cells were lysed in RLT buffer, RNA was extracted with DNase-treated RNeasy Micro or Mini kits, with the choice depending on cell number. Each cell subset was processed on its own to prevent cross-contamination, while patient and healthy donor samples were processed together. Using the immunoSEQ multiplex PCR, TCRB sequences were amplified from cDNA into 87-bp fragments spanning the CDR3 region. Sequencing of the amplicons was done on the Illumina HiSeq platform. On the authors' methods: PCR bias was corrected computationally using synthetic template baselines, and reads within Hamming distance 2 were collapsed, with unmergeable singletons discarded. Reads were aligned to IMGT to assign V, D and J genes, CDR3 length, and insertions or deletions at six rearrangement sites. Clonotype counts were normalized to sorted cell number within each subset before computing true diversity and Gini coefficients with the tcR R package. Repertoire sharing was quantified using the overlap coefficient calculated on TCRB nucleotide sequences. As a proxy for the pre-selection repertoire, out-of-frame TCRB sequences from naive cells were analyzed. In TCRdb, the immuneACCESS table is reduced to in-frame sequences with V and J assigned. These tables do not hold every clone; where another copy was compared, an unresolved V gene accounts for under half, and the others remain unexplained. D and trimming come from the DNA, and the V and J calls and clone size come from that table. The sample yields some 250,000 clones; roughly 11% were counted once. The ten biggest clones cover around 0.017% of the sample.

The cysteine opens and the phenylalanine closes a CDR3 of 15 amino acids. Only the CDR3 portion is preserved as DNA: 45 bases, with reading frame beginning at the first base. The V and J ends are trimmed by 0 bases and 3 bases, leaving 12 bases between them. The germline V gene specifies SGHRS as CDR1 and YFSETQ as CDR2. For this clone: Its antigen remains unidentified. Base qualities were left out, and no much larger clone turns up one base away.

A single peripheral blood draw of approximately 0.11 L on average was collected from each donor into heparinised tubes. Using a panel that included CD45RO, CCR7, CD25, CD127, CD95 and CD27, naive, central memory, regulatory and stem cell-like memory CD4+ T cells were sorted on a BD FACSAria II. A purity above 95% was achieved for all sorted populations. PBMCs were isolated immediately by Lymphoprep density gradient centrifugation and stained directly without culture. So that batch effects would be minimized, each experiment stained and sorted samples in pairs, pairing one healthy donor with one patient.

The chain links TRBV5-1 with TRBJ1-1; the D gene lacks a confident call. Specimen: naive CD4+ T cells from blood. The cell subset or site label on this specimen signifies: true naive CD4+ T cells. The TCR originated in a man aged 25-40 years with type 1 diabetes. The nucleotides read TGCGCCAGCAGCTTGGTGGCGGATCGAGACACTGAAGCTTTCTTT. Its coded protein is CASSLVADRDTEAFF. Full variable domain (CDR3 extended with the reference TRBV5-1 and TRBJ1-1 proteins): KAGVTQTPRYLIKTRGQQVTLSCSPISGHRSVSWYQQTPGQGLQFLFEYFSETQRNKGNFPGRFSGRQFSNSRSEMNVSTLELGDSALYLCASSLVADRDTEAFFGQGTRLTVV.